This T cell receptor (beta chain) was documented in a study of blood T cells in healthy people across ages. Study-wide points: Getting older went along with TCR beta diversity per million T cells dropping roughly linearly. Strong correlation was found linking TCR beta diversity to naive T cell percentage.

The authors ran a second PCR of 7 to 11 cycles using a sample-barcoded 5' primer and a J-beta primer mix. Each cDNA was tagged by a template-switch adaptor containing 12 random nucleotides. MiXCR was run by TCRdb on the 5' RACE reads, yielding one entry per CDR3 protein. The sample lists hundreds of thousands of distinct CDR3 sequences, about three fifths seen once, with about 20% in the top ten. Extraction yielded at least 6 micrograms of total RNA per sample. CDR3 size: 12 residues. Germline V gives CDR1 SQVTM, CDR2 ANQGSEA. Trimming took off 4 bases at V and 4 bases at J, with 8 bases between the two ends. This clonotype occurred many times. Its antigen is unidentified.

The sequencing input was blood. The sequence came from a man between 25 and 39 years old in good health. The J gene is TRBJ2-1, the V gene TRBV29-1, with a tentative D call TRBD1 (5 bases). The CDR3 DNA follows: TGCAGCGTTGGAGACAGATACAATGAGCAGTTCTTC. Residues: CSVGDRYNEQFF.